The 32 T cell receptor beta chains listed next were all sequenced from one sample in a study of regulatory and conventional T cells in RAG deficiency. Blood CD4+ CD25-low CD127-high conventional T cells supplied the genomic DNA template. TCRdb's copy holds only in-frame clones and misses some; the assay was immunoSEQ multiplex PCR. The table has under 45,000 clones, approximately 80% seen once. This sample also appeared in a second study, on regulatory T cells. Per that paper: Amplification used 52 TRBV primers and 13 TRBJ primers.

Sequenced material: CD4+ effector T cells sorted from blood. All receptors come from a human donor in good health.

This sequence joins TRBV4-1 and TRBJ1-2; D might be TRBD1 (5 bases). The CDR3 consists of 14 residues. Germline assignment: CDR1 MGHRA and CDR2 YSYEKL. V lost 2 bases, J lost 6 bases, and 13 bases lay in between. In DNA form, the CDR3 reads TGCGCCAGCAGCCAACCGGGACTTTTAAATGGCTACACCTTC. Encoded protein: CASSQPGLLNGYTF.

Written as DNA, the CDR3 is TGTGCCAGCAGACAGGACCTTGGGGAGCAGTACTTC. Its translation: CASRQDLGEQYF. This chain links TRBV2 with TRBJ2-7, with D possibly matching TRBD1 (5 bases). CDR1 and CDR2 (germline): SNHLY, FYNNEI. The V gene lost 6 bases and the J gene lost 7 bases, with 13 bases spanning the gap. This CDR3 comprises 12 residues.

This chain uses TRBV5-4 with TRBJ2-1, with D perhaps matching TRBD1 (6 bases). Germline-derived CDR1 and CDR2 are SGHNT and YYREEE (reference sequence). The CDR3 spans 16 residues. The V end lost 1 base, the J end lost 2 bases, and 13 bases lay between the germline ends. This CDR3 is CASSLLQGPTYNEQFF. The CDR3 DNA follows: TGTGCCAGCAGCTTGCTTCAGGGGCCAACCTACAATGAGCAGTTCTTC. Looking up the rest from reference TRBV5-4 and TRBJ2-1 gives the full variable domain: ETGVTQSPTHLIKTRGQQVTLRCSSQSGHNTVSWYQQALGQGPQFIFQYYREEENGRGNFPPRFSGLQFPNYSSELNVNALELDDSALYLCASSLLQGPTYNEQFFGPGTRLTVL.

There are a few counts of this clone. The J gene is TRBJ1-2, the V gene TRBV7-6, with D perhaps TRBD1 (5 bases). There are 12 residues in the CDR3. Germline V gene sequence: CDR1 SGHVS, CDR2 FNYEAQ. Trimming stripped 5 bases from V and 8 bases from J, with 12 bases between. The CDR3 nucleotides read TGTGCCAGCAGCCCCCCGGCAGGGGGCTACACCTTC. This translates into CASSPPAGGYTF.

Only a few counts were recorded for this clone. The chain is built from TRBV2 and TRBJ1-2; unclear D gene. This CDR3 region has 11 residues. Trimming took off 1 base at V and 4 bases at J, with 1 base between the two ends. The germline V gene encodes CDR1 SNHLY and CDR2 FYNNEI. The CDR3 DNA follows: TGTGCCAGCAGTGAAGTCTATGGCTACACCTTC. Its protein is CASSEVYGYTF.

This clone was detected a few times. This chain joins TRBV30 and TRBJ1-2; D is unclear. The CDR3 spans 10 residues. V lost 3 bases and J lost 4, with 3 bases in between. CDR1 is GTSNPN, CDR2 SVGIG, per germline (reference sequence). The CDR3 DNA is TGTGCCTGGAGGACCTATGGCTACACCTTC. Amino acid sequence: CAWRTYGYTF.

This chain connects TRBV4-1 to TRBJ1-6, with a weak D call TRBD1 (6 bases). There are 17 residues in the CDR3. Germline assignment: CDR1 MGHRA and CDR2 YSYEKL. V was clipped by 3 bases and J by 5 bases, with 17 bases between them. CDR3 amino acids: CASSHGTQGSDNSPLHF. The CDR3 DNA reads as TGCGCCAGCAGCCACGGCACTCAGGGGTCTGATAATTCACCCCTCCACTTT.

The chain has TRBV6-5 and TRBJ1-2; no definite D call. Germline-derived CDR1 and CDR2 are MNHEY and SVGAGI. Trimming took off 2 bases at V and 4 bases at J, with 11 bases between the two ends. The CDR3 is 14 amino acids. As DNA, the CDR3 is TGTGCCAGCAGTTACGGCCCAGACGGCTATGGCTACACCTTC. Amino acids: CASSYGPDGYGYTF.

The chain couples TRBV5-5 to TRBJ2-5; 8 bases are shared with TRBD2. Germline V gene lookup returns CDR1 SGHKS and CDR2 YYEKEE (reference sequence). The CDR3 contains 15 residues. Losses at the gene ends were 1 base for V and 4 bases for J; bases not matched to a gene: 6. CDR3 sequence reads: CASSLRRGGIETQYF. CDR3 coding DNA: TGTGCCAGCAGCTTGCGACGGGGGGGCATAGAGACCCAGTACTTC.

The V and J genes are TRBV4-1 and TRBJ2-3; D possibly uses TRBD1 or TRBD2 (5 bases each). This CDR3 is 14 amino acids long. V gave up 3 bases and J gave up 6 bases, with 13 bases separating them. CDR1 is MGHRA, CDR2 YSYEKL, per germline. The CDR3 loop reads CASSQTRGLDTQYF. In DNA, the CDR3 is TGCGCCAGCAGCCAGACACGGGGCCTTGATACGCAGTATTTT.

The chain joins TRBV27 to TRBJ1-1, with D tentatively TRBD1 (6 bases). V gave up 5 bases and J gave up 7 bases, with 17 bases separating them. CDR3 size: 14 residues. CDR1 is MNHEY and CDR2 is SMNVEV in the germline V gene (reference sequence). This CDR3 is CASSLGQWGGEAFF. CDR3 nucleotides: TGTGCCAGCAGTCTCGGACAGTGGGGGGGTGAAGCTTTCTTT.

This rearrangement joins TRBV6-5 to TRBJ2-7; D is uncertain. This CDR3 has 11 amino acids. In germline, CDR1 is MNHEY, CDR2 SVGAGI. The germline V and J ends were trimmed by 7 bases and 9 bases, with 13 bases remaining between them. CDR3 in amino acids: CASTKISVQYF. The CDR3 DNA reads as TGTGCCAGCACTAAAATATCCGTGCAGTACTTC.

The V gene is TRBV10-3, the J gene TRBJ2-5, with a tentative D call TRBD2 (6 bases). Germline V CDR1 and CDR2: ENHRY, SYGVKD. Trimming took off 6 bases at V and 3 bases at J, with 14 bases between the two ends. The CDR3 consists of 14 residues. The CDR3 DNA reads as TGTGCCATCAGGGCCGGGACGGGAGAAGAGACCCAGTACTTC. Protein sequence: CAIRAGTGEETQYF.

The V and J genes are TRBV7-9 and TRBJ2-1; 10 bases align to TRBD2. Germline-derived CDR1 and CDR2 are SEHNR and FQNEAQ (reference sequence). CDR3 length equals 16 residues. Trimming removed 4 bases from V and 5 bases from J; junction bases left unmatched: 8. The CDR3 DNA reads as TGTGCCAGCAGCTCTATACTAGCGGGGCTTAACAATGAGCAGTTCTTC. It specifies CASSSILAGLNNEQFF.

J is TRBJ1-1 and V is TRBV19; D unclear. This CDR3 is built from 17 residues. CDR1 is LNHDA and CDR2 is SQIVND in the germline V gene (reference sequence). V dropped 7 bases and J dropped 1 base, with 22 bases sitting between them. The CDR3 bases are TGTGCCAGTACCACTCGAACCAGCGCCACACGGAACACTGAAGCTTTCTTT. Protein: CASTTRTSATRNTEAFF.

This chain joins TRBV28 and TRBJ2-7; D possibly corresponds to TRBD1 (6 bases). The ends were cut back, 5 bases at V and 7 bases at J, with 21 bases in the middle. The CDR3 is 15 amino acids. Germline V gene data show CDR1 as MDHEN and CDR2 as SYDVKM. CDR3 nucleotides: TGTGCCAGCAGTAGCCGGGACACGCTTACGATGGAGCAGTACTTC. This gives the protein CASSSRDTLTMEQYF.

The rearrangement links TRBV27 to TRBJ2-3; D is perhaps TRBD1 or TRBD2 (5 bases each). This CDR3 spans 18 amino acids. V was pared by 4 bases and J by 4 bases, with 24 bases between. Germline V gene lookup returns CDR1 MNHEY and CDR2 SMNVEV (reference sequence). Written as DNA, the CDR3 is TGTGCCAGCAGTTCCCCTCGTTACAGGACTCTGGGGTCAGATACGCAGTATTTT. Amino acids: CASSSPRYRTLGSDTQYF.

CDR3 nucleotide sequence: TGTGCCAGCAGAGAGCTCTACGAGCAGTACTTC. This translates into CASRELYEQYF. The J gene is TRBJ2-7, the V gene TRBV7-9; D not certain. V lost 6 bases and J 3 bases, leaving 6 bases between the germline ends. Germline CDR1 and CDR2: SEHNR and FQNEAQ (reference sequence). This CDR3 contains 11 residues.

This rearrangement joins TRBV6-5 to TRBJ1-5, with TRBD1 matching over 8 bases. Germline CDR1 MNHEY, CDR2 SVGAGI. Germline trimming cut 8 bases from V and 3 bases from J; bases unmatched to any gene: 3. The CDR3 has 13 amino acids. As DNA, the CDR3 is TGTGCCAGCGTACAGGGGGTCAATCAGCCCCAGCATTTT. This codes for CASVQGVNQPQHF.

The chain links TRBV11-3 to TRBJ2-3, with 9 positions matching TRBD1. This CDR3 has 18 residues. Germline V lookup: CDR1 SGHNT, CDR2 YENEEA. Unmatched junction bases numbered 16, after V lost 5 bases and J lost 4 bases. In DNA, the CDR3 is TGTGCCAGCAGCAAAGGGTTCGTCCGGGACAGGGAACCAGATACGCAGTATTTT. Translating gives CASSKGFVRDREPDTQYF.

This clone was detected only once. This sequence joins TRBV5-6 and TRBJ1-1; no definite D call. V was clipped by 0 bases and J by 1 base, with 13 bases between them. This CDR3 has 16 residues. Germline CDR1 SGHDT, CDR2 YYEEEE. CDR3 protein: CASSLEAGWENTEAFF. In DNA form, the CDR3 reads TGTGCCAGCAGCTTGGAGGCGGGGTGGGAGAACACTGAAGCTTTCTTT.

The J gene is TRBJ2-5, the V gene TRBV5-1; the match to TRBD1 covers 7 bases. The CDR3 totals 16 residues. Trimming removed 4 bases from V and 5 bases from J; junction bases left unmatched: 14. Germline lookup yields CDR1 SGHRS and CDR2 YFSETQ. The CDR3 nucleotides read TGCGCCAGCAGCGAACCCTATATAGGGGGCGCGGAGACCCAGTACTTC. This encodes CASSEPYIGGAETQYF.

The chain employs TRBV2 and TRBJ1-1, with 7 nucleotides matching TRBD1. This CDR3 is 15 amino acids long. Trimming at V came to 4 bases and at J to 4 bases, leaving 9 bases not matched to a gene. The germline V gene encodes CDR1 SNHLY and CDR2 FYNNEI. CDR3 sequence: CASSGVGRGATEAFF. The DNA for the CDR3 is TGTGCCAGCAGTGGAGTTGGCAGGGGGGCCACTGAAGCTTTCTTT.

The chain links TRBV7-2 to TRBJ2-7; 8 positions agree with TRBD1. The V segment lost 6 bases and the J segment 3 bases; nucleotides outside the gene matches: 10. The CDR3 totals 15 residues. Germline CDR1 is SGHTA and CDR2 is FQGNSA. CDR3 DNA sequence: TGTGCCAGCAGGTCCACGGGACAGGCGAACTACGAGCAGTACTTC. It codes for CASRSTGQANYEQYF.

The CDR3 DNA sequence: TGTGCCAGCACCCTCGGCCGGGACAGGGGAGAAGCTTTCTTT. Protein: CASTLGRDRGEAFF. The rearrangement uses TRBV6-1 and TRBJ1-1; the match to TRBD1 covers 10 bases. The CDR3 runs to 14 residues. J gave up 8 bases and V 7 bases, and 10 bases lay outside the gene matches. Germline V gives CDR1 MNHNS, CDR2 SASEGT.

Remarks on this clone: At one boundary the junction diverges from the germline segment, which might be a read error. V usage is TRBV2 and J usage is TRBJ2-1; D perhaps matches TRBD2 (6 bases). In germline, CDR1 is SNHLY, CDR2 FYNNEI. The CDR3 spans 15 residues. The CDR3 DNA sequence: TGTGCCAGCACACTCCTGGGGGACTGGAACAAGGAGCAGTTCTTC. This codes for CASTLLGDWNKEQFF.

The gene calls are TRBV7-3 and TRBJ2-3; TRBD1 matches 8 bases. Trimming at V came to 3 bases and at J to 7 bases, leaving 12 bases not matched to a gene. CDR3 length: 16 amino acids. Per germline, CDR1 SGHTA and CDR2 FQGTGA. The CDR3 region is CASSFFPGTGSNTQYF. CDR3 nucleotide sequence: TGTGCCAGCAGCTTCTTCCCCGGGACAGGATCAAATACGCAGTATTTT.

The rearrangement links TRBV18 to TRBJ2-1, with D perhaps TRBD2 (7 bases). Between the trimmed V and J ends, which lost 1 base and 0 bases, there was a span of 10 bases. CDR1 KGHSH and CDR2 LQKENI come from the germline V gene. The CDR3 consists of 16 residues. CDR3 DNA sequence: TGTGCCAGCTCACCACAGGGGGGGTTCTCCTACAATGAGCAGTTCTTC. It codes for CASSPQGGFSYNEQFF.

V and J are TRBV28 and TRBJ2-7; 8 bases fit TRBD1. Trimming at V came to 10 bases and at J to 2 bases, leaving 7 bases not matched to a gene. CDR3 length: 13 residues. Germline V lookup: CDR1 MDHEN, CDR2 SYDVKM. The CDR3 loop reads CATSGTGAYEQYF. The CDR3 DNA reads as TGTGCCACATCCGGGACAGGAGCCTACGAGCAGTACTTC.

The chain links TRBV2 to TRBJ1-5; maybe TRBD1 (5 bases). Trimming removed 7 bases from V and 4 bases from J, with 23 bases in between. The CDR3 has 17 amino acids. Germline CDR1 SNHLY, CDR2 FYNNEI. The CDR3 spells CASNTRGEPYRNQPQHF. The DNA for the CDR3 is TGTGCCAGCAATACCCGGGGGGAACCCTACAGAAATCAGCCCCAGCATTTT. The whole variable domain, filled in from reference TRBV2 and TRBJ1-5, reads EPEVTQTPSHQVTQMGQEVILRCVPISNHLYFYWYRQILGQKVEFLVSFYNNEISEKSEIFDDQFSVERPDGSNFTLKIRSTKLEDSAMYFCASNTRGEPYRNQPQHFGDGTRLSIL.

V gene TRBV7-2 combines with J gene TRBJ2-3, with TRBD2 as a possible D gene (5 bases). The ends were cut back, 0 bases at V and 2 bases at J, with 6 bases in the middle. This CDR3 is 14 amino acids long. Germline V lookup: CDR1 SGHTA, CDR2 FQGNSA. DNA for the CDR3: TGTGCCAGCAGCTTAGCCGGGGTCACAGATACGCAGTATTTT. Its translation is CASSLAGVTDTQYF.

The V call is TRBV4-1, the J call TRBJ2-5, with D perhaps matching TRBD1 (6 bases). Looked up from germline, CDR1 is MGHRA and CDR2 is YSYEKL. Trimming removed 0 bases from V and 9 bases from J, with 17 bases in between. CDR3 size: 15 residues. CDR3 amino acids: CASSQEGASSSAQYF. The CDR3 coding sequence is TGCGCCAGCAGCCAAGAGGGGGCTAGCTCCTCGGCCCAGTACTTC.